This entry lists 32 T cell receptor beta chains sequenced from one sample in a study of blood T cell repertoires in COVID-19. Clones were sequenced by immunoSEQ multiplex PCR, and TCRdb holds only the in-frame ones, with some missing. The data show about 200,000 clones, roughly 87% seen once. The sequenced material came from peripheral blood. The receptors derive from a middle-aged man with active or convalescent COVID-19.

This clone was picked up one time. This chain links TRBV7-9 with TRBJ1-1; possible D gene TRBD1, 6 bases. This CDR3 is built from 15 residues. Germline-derived CDR1 and CDR2 are SEHNR and FQNEAQ (reference sequence). Trimming pared 3 bases from V and 4 bases from J, leaving 15 bases between. The CDR3 sequence is CASSFNRDGGTEAFF. The DNA for the CDR3 is TGTGCCAGCAGCTTCAACAGGGATGGTGGCACTGAAGCTTTCTTT.

The chain carries TRBV28 and TRBJ2-1, with a weak D call TRBD1 (8 bases). V was clipped by 6 bases and J by 8 bases, with 17 bases between them. The CDR3 extends over 14 amino acids. Germline CDR1 MDHEN, CDR2 SYDVKM. The CDR3 DNA reads as TGTGCCAGCAGAGACAGGGGAGGGACGGATGAGCAGTTCTTC. Protein sequence: CASRDRGGTDEQFF. Complete variable domain (other parts from reference TRBV28 and TRBJ2-1): DVKVTQSSRYLVKRTGEKVFLECVQDMDHENMFWYRQDPGLGLRLIYFSYDVKMKEKGDIPEGYSVSREKKERFSLILESASTNQTSMYLCASRDRGGTDEQFFGPGTRLTVL.

The rearrangement links TRBV27 to TRBJ2-7; tentatively, D is TRBD1 (6 bases). The CDR3 length is 14 residues. V lost 6 bases and J lost 3, with 15 bases in between. The germline V gene has CDR1 MNHEY and CDR2 SMNVEV (reference sequence). CDR3 coding DNA: TGTGCCAGCAGGGAACAGGGAAAAGTCTACGAGCAGTACTTC. Its translation is CASREQGKVYEQYF.

CDR3 region: CAWTSGTSGTYAYEQYF. The DNA for the CDR3 is TGTGCCTGGACTTCCGGGACTAGCGGGACATATGCCTACGAGCAGTACTTC. This chain links TRBV30 with TRBJ2-7; 13 bases are a match to TRBD2. V lost 4 bases and J lost 2; bases outside the gene matches: 11. The CDR3 is 17 residues long. Looked up from germline, CDR1 is GTSNPN and CDR2 is SVGIG (reference sequence).

The chain recombines TRBV4-2 with TRBJ2-4; perhaps TRBD1 as D (6 bases). Germline CDR1 reads LGHNA; CDR2 reads YNFKEQ. This CDR3 has 16 amino acids. V lost 0 bases to trimming and J lost 0 bases, with 9 bases between them. In DNA, the CDR3 is TGTGCCAGCAGCCAAGAACAGGGTCTAGCCAAAAACATTCAGTACTTC. This gives the protein CASSQEQGLAKNIQYF.

This chain uses TRBV27 with TRBJ2-5; unclear D gene. Germline values: CDR1 MNHEY, CDR2 SMNVEV (reference sequence). With 4 bases removed from V and 1 base from J, the gap between germline ends came to 7 bases. This CDR3 region has 13 residues. The CDR3 nucleotides read TGTGCCAGCAGTTACGGTCCCCAAGAGACCCAGTACTTC. Encoded protein: CASSYGPQETQYF.

The V and J genes are TRBV24-1 and TRBJ2-2; 7 positions agree with TRBD1. Germline values: CDR1 KGHDR, CDR2 SFDVKD. V shed 9 bases, J shed 6 bases, and the junction held 6 bases outside the gene matches. The CDR3 is 13 residues long. CDR3 DNA: TGTGCCACCCGGGACAGAATTGCCGGGGAGCTGTTTTTT. Its protein is CATRDRIAGELFF.

The chain joins TRBV7-6 to TRBJ1-1; possible D gene TRBD1, 5 bases. This CDR3 is built from 15 residues. The V and J ends lost 0 bases and 4 bases respectively, with 12 bases between them. Per germline, CDR1 SGHVS and CDR2 FNYEAQ. The chain's CDR3 is CASSLASIRGTEAFF. CDR3 bases: TGTGCCAGCAGCTTAGCGTCAATAAGGGGCACTGAAGCTTTCTTT.

The chain employs TRBV6-1 and TRBJ1-5; 9 bases fit TRBD1. After removal of 3 bases from V and 0 bases from J, the junction contained 9 bases not matched to a gene. This CDR3 has 18 amino acids. Germline assignment: CDR1 MNHNS and CDR2 SASEGT. The CDR3 sequence is CASSEGQGGDYSNQPQHF. In DNA form, the CDR3 reads TGTGCCAGCAGTGAGGGACAGGGAGGGGATTATAGCAATCAGCCCCAGCATTTT.

J is TRBJ2-1 and V is TRBV25-1; D is uncertain. CDR1 MGHDK and CDR2 SYGVNS come from the germline V gene. The CDR3 consists of 13 residues. Between the trimmed V and J ends, which lost 2 bases and 8 bases, there was a span of 10 bases. Here the CDR3 DNA reads TGTGCCAGCAGTGAACTCCCGGTGGATGAGCAGTTCTTC. Protein sequence: CASSELPVDEQFF.

The V call is TRBV2, the J call TRBJ2-6; a weak D match, TRBD1 (5 bases). This CDR3 spans 15 amino acids. V lost 11 bases, J lost 1 base, and 15 bases lay in between. Germline-derived CDR1 and CDR2 are SNHLY and FYNNEI. The DNA of the CDR3 is TGTGCCTCCAAACAGGACCCTTCTGGGGCCAACGTCCTGACTTTC. Translation gives CASKQDPSGANVLTF.

This chain links TRBV28 with TRBJ1-3, with D uncertain. CDR3 length equals 16 residues. Trimming removed 10 bases at V and 7 bases at J, with 26 bases between. Germline CDR1 MDHEN, CDR2 SYDVKM. CDR3 DNA sequence: TGTGCCACCGACACTCCAAAAGTCGGCCCTGATAACACCATATATTTT. Translated, it gives CATDTPKVGPDNTIYF.

The chain joins TRBV5-1 to TRBJ2-3, with 7 bases identical to TRBD1. Germline-derived CDR1 and CDR2 are SGHRS and YFSETQ. Losses at the gene ends were 0 bases for V and 11 bases for J; bases not matched to a gene: 3. The length of the CDR3 is 12 residues. DNA of the CDR3: TGCGCCAGCAGCTTGGAGGGGGCAGGGCAGTATTTT. Its protein is CASSLEGAGQYF.

This clone was recorded only once. The chain has TRBV30 and TRBJ1-2; TRBD1 matches 12 bases. This CDR3 contains 16 residues. CDR1 and CDR2 (germline): GTSNPN, SVGIG (reference sequence). The V segment lost 8 bases and the J segment 2 bases; nucleotides outside the gene matches: 12. CDR3 sequence reads: CATRDRGQGRNYGYTF. The CDR3 nucleotides read TGTGCCACCCGGGACAGGGGGCAGGGGCGGAACTATGGCTACACCTTC.

The J gene is TRBJ2-5, the V gene TRBV28, with TRBD1 identical over 9 bases. The CDR3 extends over 17 amino acids. Germline loops: CDR1 MDHEN, CDR2 SYDVKM. Trimming cost V 2 bases and J 1 base; bases outside gene matches: 8. CDR3 in amino acids: CASSLLLLDRGQETQYF. The CDR3 bases are TGTGCCAGCAGTTTACTATTGCTGGACAGGGGCCAAGAGACCCAGTACTTC.

The chain couples TRBV30 to TRBJ2-2; 7 nucleotides align to TRBD1. This CDR3 spans 14 amino acids. Germline CDR1 reads GTSNPN; CDR2 reads SVGIG (reference sequence). V dropped 4 bases and J dropped 3; count of bases not matched to a gene: 5. CDR3 loop: CAWNKGAYTGELFF. The DNA for the CDR3 is TGTGCCTGGAATAAGGGGGCTTACACCGGGGAGCTGTTTTTT.

The sample holds one count of this clone. The rearrangement uses TRBV27 and TRBJ2-7, with D possibly being TRBD1 (5 bases). The CDR3 is 13 residues long. Looked up from germline, CDR1 is MNHEY and CDR2 is SMNVEV (reference sequence). V was shortened by 4 bases and J by 0 bases, with 7 bases between the two germline ends. In DNA form, the CDR3 reads TGTGCCAGCAGTTGGGGCTCCTCCTACGAGCAGTACTTC. Translating it yields CASSWGSSYEQYF.

Worth noting for this clone: A read error may produce the germline difference seen at one junction end. The gene calls are TRBV6-1 and TRBJ2-1; 14 nucleotides line up with TRBD2. Germline V gene sequence: CDR1 MNHNS, CDR2 SASEGT. This CDR3 contains 18 residues. CDR3 DNA: TGTGCCAGCAGGGAAGGACTAGCGGGGGGCTCCTCCTACAATGAGCAGTTCTTC. This sequence encodes CASREGLAGGSSYNEQFF.

The gene calls are TRBV2 and TRBJ1-1; the D is unclear. Germline CDR1 SNHLY, CDR2 FYNNEI. This CDR3 contains 13 residues. Trimming shortened V by 3 bases and J by 2 bases, and 7 bases separated the two germline ends. CDR3 sequence: CASSDRTNTEAFF. DNA of the CDR3: TGTGCCAGCAGTGACAGGACTAACACTGAAGCTTTCTTT.

This clone was recorded only once. J is TRBJ2-7 and V is TRBV19, with TRBD2 matching 9 bases. The CDR3 runs to 14 residues. V shed 5 bases and J 2 bases; nucleotides not matched to a gene: 4. Germline V lookup: CDR1 LNHDA, CDR2 SQIVND (reference sequence). The CDR3 loop reads CASSPSGTTYEQYF. CDR3 in DNA: TGTGCCAGTAGTCCTAGCGGGACAACCTACGAGCAGTACTTC.

The V gene is TRBV18, the J gene TRBJ1-3; TRBD1 might be the D (5 bases). V was cut by 3 bases and J by 8 bases, with 14 bases left in between. CDR1 KGHSH and CDR2 LQKENI come from the germline V gene. CDR3 length equals 14 residues. This CDR3 reads CASSPAGLRDTIYF. The CDR3 DNA sequence: TGTGCCAGCTCACCCGCGGGGCTAAGGGACACCATATATTTT.

Here the CDR3 reads CASSSGRGPNTEAFF. DNA of the CDR3: TGTGCCAGCAGCTCTGGCAGGGGTCCTAACACTGAAGCTTTCTTT. J is TRBJ1-1 and V is TRBV7-2; TRBD1 might be the D (6 bases). V dropped 4 bases and J dropped 2 bases, with 14 bases sitting between them. CDR3 length: 15 residues. The germline V gene has CDR1 SGHTA and CDR2 FQGNSA.

The V gene is TRBV5-6, the J gene TRBJ2-5; a weak D match, TRBD1 (6 bases). CDR1 is SGHDT, CDR2 YYEEEE, per germline. V was clipped by 4 bases and J by 5 bases, with 21 bases between them. CDR3 size: 16 residues. The CDR3, as DNA: TGTGCCAGCAGCACCTTTTATCCGGGACAAGGGGAGACCCAGTACTTC. Translation: CASSTFYPGQGETQYF.

This chain joins TRBV14 and TRBJ2-5; 9 positions agree with TRBD2. Germline values: CDR1 SGHDN, CDR2 FVKESK. The J segment lost 6 bases and the V segment lost 2 bases, leaving 4 bases of the junction unmatched. The CDR3 is 14 residues long. CDR3 amino acids: CASSQSSGTQTQYF. DNA for the CDR3: TGTGCCAGCAGCCAATCTAGCGGGACACAGACCCAGTACTTC. Full variable domain (remainder filled in from reference TRBV14 and TRBJ2-5): EAGVTQFPSHSVIEKGQTVTLRCDPISGHDNLYWYRRVMGKEIKFLLHFVKESKQDESGMPNNRFLAERTGGTYSTLKVQPAELEDSGVYFCASSQSSGTQTQYFGPGTRLLVL.

This chain connects TRBV11-2 to TRBJ2-7, with 9 bases lining up with TRBD1. Losses at the gene ends were 4 bases for V and 0 bases for J; bases not matched to a gene: 7. CDR1 is SGHAT and CDR2 is FQNNGV in the germline V gene. The CDR3 totals 16 residues. This CDR3 is CASSSVRDRDSYEQYF. The DNA for the CDR3 is TGTGCCAGCAGCTCTGTCCGGGACAGGGACTCCTACGAGCAGTACTTC.

The gene calls are TRBV4-2 and TRBJ1-4; D is undetermined. The CDR3 contains 17 residues. Trimming took off 3 bases at V and 6 bases at J, with 20 bases between the two ends. The germline CDR1 and CDR2 sequences are LGHNA and YNFKEQ. CDR3 residues: CASSQNSGSARDEKLFF. In DNA, the CDR3 is TGTGCCAGCAGCCAGAACAGCGGATCAGCTCGGGATGAAAAACTGTTTTTT.

This sequence joins TRBV24-1 and TRBJ2-7, with D possibly TRBD1 on 6 matching bases. The CDR3 length is 15 residues. With 3 bases removed from V and 5 bases from J, the gap between germline ends came to 16 bases. Per germline, CDR1 KGHDR and CDR2 SFDVKD. In DNA, the CDR3 is TGTGCCACCAGTGATAATAACAGGGTAGGGCACGAGCAGTACTTC. It encodes CATSDNNRVGHEQYF.

This chain links TRBV6-5 with TRBJ1-2; 8 nucleotides agree with TRBD1. Germline V gives CDR1 MNHEY, CDR2 SVGAGI. Trimming removed 2 bases from V and 8 bases from J; junction bases left unmatched: 4. The CDR3 consists of 13 residues. The CDR3 is CASSYDRGGGYTF. The CDR3 DNA follows: TGTGCCAGCAGTTACGACAGGGGTGGCGGCTACACCTTC.

The rearrangement joins TRBV27 to TRBJ1-1, with a tentative D call TRBD1 (6 bases). Germline CDR1 reads MNHEY; CDR2 reads SMNVEV (reference sequence). CDR3 size: 13 residues. Trimming stripped 6 bases from V and 3 bases from J, with 11 bases between. CDR3 amino acids: CASRPGGYTEAFF. The CDR3 nucleotides are TGTGCCAGCAGGCCGGGGGGCTACACTGAAGCTTTCTTT.

The chain recombines TRBV7-9 with TRBJ1-1; D perhaps matches TRBD1 (5 bases). This CDR3 is 13 amino acids long. Germline V gene sequence: CDR1 SEHNR, CDR2 FQNEAQ (reference sequence). Trimming shortened V by 4 bases and J by 5 bases, and 11 bases separated the two germline ends. The CDR3 sequence: CASSSQGTTEAFF. In nucleotides, the CDR3 is TGTGCCAGCAGCTCCCAGGGTACGACTGAAGCTTTCTTT.

V gene TRBV5-1 combines with J gene TRBJ2-3, with a possible D match to TRBD2 (6 bases). The ends were cut back, 1 base at V and 3 bases at J, with 15 bases in the middle. Per the germline V gene, CDR1 is SGHRS and CDR2 is YFSETQ. This CDR3 comprises 16 residues. The CDR3: CASSLLSTRDTDTQYF. CDR3 bases: TGCGCCAGCAGCTTGTTATCGACTAGAGATACAGATACGCAGTATTTT.

The rearrangement uses TRBV18 and TRBJ2-5; 8 bases map to TRBD1. Germline assignment: CDR1 KGHSH and CDR2 LQKENI. The CDR3 is 16 amino acids. Unmatched junction bases numbered 9, after V lost 1 base and J lost 5 bases. The CDR3 loop is CASSPRVSGGRETQYF. DNA of the CDR3: TGTGCCAGCTCACCACGGGTGTCAGGGGGCAGGGAGACCCAGTACTTC. Full variable domain (missing parts from reference TRBV18 and TRBJ2-5): NAGVMQNPRHLVRRRGQEARLRCSPMKGHSHVYWYRQLPEEGLKFMVYLQKENIIDESGMPKERFSAEFPKEGPSILRIQQVVRGDSAAYFCASSPRVSGGRETQYFGPGTRLLVL.